This TCR beta chain originates from a study of molecular identifiers for immune sequencing clone quantification. For the study at large: Five aliquots were made in replicates from the RNA of 20,000 or 100,000 naive CD8 cells, and four were sequenced. The study's findings and limits: Jurkat TCR RNA spiked in from one cell could reportedly be detected among about 1.1 million naive cells. Clones that exceeded 20 RNA copies held over 97% of effector molecules, yet under 1% in naive cells.

In its sample, this clonotype was seen many times. Its target is unknown. The CDR3 has 16 residues. V dropped 1 base and J dropped 5; count of bases not matched to a gene: 13. In germline, CDR1 is SQVTM, CDR2 ANQGSEA. It was with previously described methods and listed TCR primers that bulk TCR libraries were made. Each CDR3 protein gets one entry after TCRdb re-called the PCR reads with MiXCR. The sample carries about half a million distinct CDR3 sequences, about a fifth recorded once. J is TRBJ2-5 and V is TRBV29-1; 7 positions agree with TRBD2. This receptor was taken from a human donor in good health. Some libraries in this study had Jurkat cell RNA spiked in. Material for sequencing was naive CD8+ T cells from blood, with Jurkat cell RNA spiked in. Subset noted: FACS-sorted CD8+CD4-CCR7+CD45RA+ naive T cells. Written as DNA, the CDR3 is TGCAGCGTTGAAGGAAAGGAGCGGGGTATCTCGGAGACCCAGTACTTC. This encodes CSVEGKERGISETQYF.